Shown below are 15 T cell receptor beta chains from a single sample sequenced in a study of cytotoxic CD8 clonotypes in ibrutinib-treated CLL. Measured with immunoSEQ multiplex PCR; TCRdb has only the in-frame clones, and not every one. The sample contains about 310,000 clones, 80% of which appear only once. The source material was PBMCs, sampled before ibrutinib treatment. The receptor set was obtained from a human donor with chronic lymphocytic leukemia.

The chain recombines TRBV18 with TRBJ1-3; D gene unclear. The CDR3 covers 14 residues. Germline V gene sequence: CDR1 KGHSH, CDR2 LQKENI. Trimming pared 2 bases from V and 4 bases from J, leaving 9 bases between. In DNA form, the CDR3 reads TGTGCCAGCTCACCAGGAGTGGTCGGAAACACCATATATTTT. This codes for CASSPGVVGNTIYF.

This clone has just a few counts. The rearrangement joins TRBV29-1 to TRBJ2-7, with a possible D match to TRBD2 (5 bases). Per the germline V gene, CDR1 is SQVTM and CDR2 is ANQGSEA. This CDR3 is 12 amino acids long. The ends were cut back, 3 bases at V and 4 bases at J, with 10 bases in the middle. The CDR3: CSVEIRGYEQYF. In nucleotides, the CDR3 is TGCAGCGTTGAGATCCGGGGTTACGAGCAGTACTTC.

CDR3 in DNA: TGTGCCAGCAGCGAAGGGGTGACAGAGCAGTTCTTC. This codes for CASSEGVTEQFF. The rearrangement links TRBV16 to TRBJ2-1, with D perhaps TRBD1 (5 bases). CDR1 and CDR2 (germline): KGHSY, FQNENV. The CDR3 has 12 residues. Trimming shortened V by 5 bases and J by 10 bases, and 12 bases separated the two germline ends.

The chain links TRBV9 to TRBJ1-4, with D tentatively TRBD1 (5 bases). The CDR3 loop spans 12 amino acids. Germline V lookup: CDR1 SGDLS, CDR2 YYNGEE. Trimming pared 4 bases from V and 14 bases from J, leaving 15 bases between. CDR3 nucleotides: TGTGCCAGCAGCTCCCCTGGGGGAGTTCTGTTTTTT. Translation: CASSSPGGVLFF. The full variable domain, in which reference TRBV9 and TRBJ1-4 provide the parts outside the CDR3, is DSGVTQTPKHLITATGQRVTLRCSPRSGDLSVYWYQQSLDQGLQFLIQYYNGEERAKGNILERFSAQQFPDLHSELNLSSLELGDSALYFCASSSPGGVLFFGSGTQLSVL.

This chain joins TRBV4-3 and TRBJ2-1; 12 bases fit TRBD1. With V trimmed by 4 bases and J by 9 bases, 10 bases remained unmatched. The CDR3 is 16 residues long. Germline CDR1 and CDR2: LGHNA and YSLEER. CDR3 sequence (DNA): TGCGCCAGCAGCCGCCAACCGGGACAGGGGGCGATTGAGCAGTTCTTC. This encodes CASSRQPGQGAIEQFF.

In this sample, this clone turned up once. V and J are TRBV4-3 and TRBJ2-1; D possibly corresponds to TRBD2 (6 bases). CDR3 length equals 15 residues. From germline, CDR1 is LGHNA and CDR2 YSLEER. The ends were cut back, 0 bases at V and 7 bases at J, with 13 bases in the middle. CDR3 in DNA: TGCGCCAGCAGCCAAGATCCGGGAGTTGGGAATGAGCAGTTCTTC. As protein: CASSQDPGVGNEQFF.

V is TRBV6-1 and J is TRBJ2-5; tentative D call: TRBD1 (7 bases). The germline gives CDR1 MNHNS, CDR2 SASEGT. CDR3 length equals 14 residues. Trimming took 4 bases from V and 5 from J, leaving 14 bases between them. The CDR3 loop reads CASSVGSGGETQYF. As DNA, the CDR3 is TGTGCCAGCAGTGTAGGGTCAGGGGGGGAGACCCAGTACTTC.

Only a few counts were recorded for this clone. The chain combines TRBV5-6 with TRBJ2-7, with D possibly being TRBD2 (5 bases). The length of the CDR3 is 12 residues. V lost 2 bases to trimming and J lost 2 bases, with 5 bases between them. Looked up from germline, CDR1 is SGHDT and CDR2 is YYEEEE. CDR3 region: CASSFGTYEQYF. CDR3 nucleotides: TGTGCCAGCAGCTTCGGGACCTACGAGCAGTACTTC. Variable domain in full (rest from reference TRBV5-6 and TRBJ2-7): DAGVTQSPTHLIKTRGQQVTLRCSPKSGHDTVSWYQQALGQGPQFIFQYYEEEERQRGNFPDRFSGHQFPNYSSELNVNALLLGDSALYLCASSFGTYEQYFGPGTRLTVT.

The CDR3 nucleotides read TGTGCCAGCAGCTTACCCCAGGGCCATTCGAACACCGGGGAGCTGTTTTTT. Its translation is CASSLPQGHSNTGELFF. V gene TRBV5-4 combines with J gene TRBJ2-2; D possibly corresponds to TRBD1 (5 bases). The CDR3 covers 17 residues. The germline V gene has CDR1 SGHNT and CDR2 YYREEE (reference sequence). Trimming cost V 2 bases and J 0 bases, with 14 bases left between them.

The V gene is TRBV30, the J gene TRBJ1-2; D call uncertain. Per the germline V gene, CDR1 is GTSNPN and CDR2 is SVGIG (reference sequence). Trimming cost V 3 bases and J 8 bases, with 13 bases left between them. The CDR3 extends over 12 amino acids. The CDR3 DNA reads TGTGCCTGGAGAGAGTCCCATGCGGGCTACACCTTC. Protein sequence: CAWRESHAGYTF.

The V call is TRBV10-2, the J call TRBJ1-5; D possibly corresponds to TRBD1 (5 bases). CDR3 length: 20 residues. CDR1 is WSHSY and CDR2 is SAAADI in the germline V gene. Trimming left V 1 base short and J 0 bases short, with 22 bases between. CDR3 nucleotides: TGCGCCAGCAGTGAGTGGGACGGAGCGCAACTTGTGAATAGCAATCAGCCCCAGCATTTT. Its protein product is CASSEWDGAQLVNSNQPQHF.

Notes on this clone: The sample carries other DNA sequences with the same CDR3. This rearrangement joins TRBV5-1 to TRBJ2-3; 10 nucleotides line up with TRBD1. V lost 4 bases to trimming and J lost 6 bases; unmatched junction nucleotides: 5. The CDR3 runs to 14 residues. Germline V CDR1 and CDR2: SGHRS, YFSETQ. The CDR3 region is CASSPGQGGDTQYF. CDR3 in DNA: TGCGCCAGCAGCCCCGGACAGGGGGGGGATACGCAGTATTTT.

The count of this clone is one. The genes are TRBV27 and TRBJ2-3; no clear D. CDR3 size: 15 residues. CDR1 and CDR2 (germline): MNHEY, SMNVEV (reference sequence). The V and J ends lost 3 bases and 4 bases respectively, with 14 bases between them. The CDR3 loop reads CASSFGARLADTQYF. The CDR3 nucleotides are TGTGCCAGCAGTTTCGGAGCACGACTCGCAGATACGCAGTATTTT.

This chain connects TRBV7-3 to TRBJ2-1; TRBD2 aligns across 7 bases. This CDR3 spans 16 amino acids. V was clipped by 3 bases and J by 4 bases; unmatched bases: 9. Germline CDR1 and CDR2: SGHTA and FQGTGA. CDR3 in DNA: TGTGCCAGCAGCTTCCGTCCCCTAGCGGATTACAATGAGCAGTTCTTC. Translation: CASSFRPLADYNEQFF.

As DNA, the CDR3 is TGCGCCAGCAGCCTAGGGACAGGGGGCATCACAGATACGCAGTATTTT. Amino acid sequence: CASSLGTGGITDTQYF. The chain has TRBV5-1 and TRBJ2-3; the match to TRBD1 covers 12 bases. The ends lost 4 bases at V and 2 bases at J; junction bases unmatched: 5. The germline gives CDR1 SGHRS, CDR2 YFSETQ. The CDR3 has 16 residues.